This record covers a single T cell receptor beta chain. The CDR3 runs 14 residues. V gave up 5 bases and J gave up 2 bases, with 10 bases separating them. CDR1 and CDR2 (germline): MDHEN, SYDVKM. This specimen comes from a study of blood T cell repertoires in COVID-19. Overall study context: Samples taken during acute and convalescent COVID-19 were collected in the United States, Italy and Spain.

Original processing notes: For nucleated cells, counts were estimated from reference gene primer amplification. The method was immunoSEQ multiplex PCR; TCRdb's version includes in-frame clones alone and lacks a portion of them. The V and J calls and the clone size are those of that table, but D and trimming were determined from the DNA. There are roughly 61,000 clones in the sample; over 65% occur only once, and roughly 5% lies in the top ten. Specimen: peripheral blood. This clonotype was sampled from a man aged 35 to 55 with active COVID-19. V and J are TRBV28 and TRBJ2-4; no reliable D call. CDR3 loop: CASSHLGPKNIQYF. The CDR3 DNA reads TGTGCCAGCAGTCATCTTGGGCCCAAAAACATTCAGTACTTC.